The entry below gives a single TCR beta chain sequence along with its context. No antigen is known for it. RNA, at roughly 0.5 to 1 ug, was reverse transcribed with random hexamers. An immunoSEQ multiplex PCR amplified TCR beta CDR3 over 54 Vbeta and 13 Jbeta. Each CDR3 protein is one row after TCRdb ran MiXCR on the immunoSEQ multiplex PCR reads. This sample has about 120,000 distinct CDR3 sequences, with around 95% found just once. These data come from a study of CD8 T cells in Susac syndrome. Whole-study findings and limits: The relatively small number of individuals in the TCR sequencing and HLA analysis was acknowledged by the study.

Per germline, CDR1 MNHNS and CDR2 SASEGT. V was trimmed by 6 bases and J by 2 bases, leaving 16 bases between them. This CDR3 has 16 amino acids. From blood CD8+ and CD4+ T cells, TCR beta sequences were generated. The TEMRA cells underwent FACS enrichment, while the CD8+ and CD4+ T cells underwent negative isolation. The sequenced sample was CD4+ T cells from PBMCs. This chain joins TRBV6-1 and TRBJ1-4; maybe TRBD1 (6 bases). The clonotype was recovered from a human donor in good health. CDR3 in amino acids: CASSRARGGTNEKLFF. CDR3 coding DNA: TGTGCCAGCAGCCGGGCTCGGGGGGGCACTAATGAAAAACTGTTTTTT.